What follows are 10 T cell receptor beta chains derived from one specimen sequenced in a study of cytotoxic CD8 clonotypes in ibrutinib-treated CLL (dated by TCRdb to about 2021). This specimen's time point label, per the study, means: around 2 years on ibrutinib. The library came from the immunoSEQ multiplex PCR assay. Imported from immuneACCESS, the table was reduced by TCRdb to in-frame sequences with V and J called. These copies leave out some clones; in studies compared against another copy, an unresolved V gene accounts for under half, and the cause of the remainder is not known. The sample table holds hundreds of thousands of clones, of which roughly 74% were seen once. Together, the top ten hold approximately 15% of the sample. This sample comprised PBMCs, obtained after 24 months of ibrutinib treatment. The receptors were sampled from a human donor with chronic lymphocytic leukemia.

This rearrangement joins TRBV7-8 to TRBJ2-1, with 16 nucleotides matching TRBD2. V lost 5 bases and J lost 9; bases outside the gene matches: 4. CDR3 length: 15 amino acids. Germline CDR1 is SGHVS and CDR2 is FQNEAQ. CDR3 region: CASSPGTSGRGEQFF. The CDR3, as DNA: TGTGCCAGCAGCCCCGGGACTAGCGGGAGGGGTGAGCAGTTCTTC.

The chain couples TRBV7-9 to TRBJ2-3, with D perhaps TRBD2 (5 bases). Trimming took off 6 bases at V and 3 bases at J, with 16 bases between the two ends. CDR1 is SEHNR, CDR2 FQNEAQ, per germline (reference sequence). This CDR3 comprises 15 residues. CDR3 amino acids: CASRKIVGLTDTQYF. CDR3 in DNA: TGTGCCAGCAGGAAGATAGTTGGACTTACAGATACGCAGTATTTT.

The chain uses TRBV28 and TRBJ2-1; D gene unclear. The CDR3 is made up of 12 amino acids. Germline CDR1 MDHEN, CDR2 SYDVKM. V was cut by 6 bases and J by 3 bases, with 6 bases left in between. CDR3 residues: CASSGFYNEQFF. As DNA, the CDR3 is TGTGCCAGCAGCGGATTCTACAATGAGCAGTTCTTC.

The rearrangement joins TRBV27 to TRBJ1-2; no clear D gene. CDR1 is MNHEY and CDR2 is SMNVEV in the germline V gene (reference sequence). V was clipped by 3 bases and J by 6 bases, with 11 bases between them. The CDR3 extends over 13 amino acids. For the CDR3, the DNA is TGTGCCAGCAGTTTTCTAATCGGTAATGGCTACACCTTC. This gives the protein CASSFLIGNGYTF.

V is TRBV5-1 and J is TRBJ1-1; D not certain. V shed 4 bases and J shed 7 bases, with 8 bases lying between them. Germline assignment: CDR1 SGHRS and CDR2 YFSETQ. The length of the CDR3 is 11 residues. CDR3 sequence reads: CASSNSLEAFF. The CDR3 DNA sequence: TGCGCCAGCAGCAACAGTCTTGAAGCTTTCTTT.

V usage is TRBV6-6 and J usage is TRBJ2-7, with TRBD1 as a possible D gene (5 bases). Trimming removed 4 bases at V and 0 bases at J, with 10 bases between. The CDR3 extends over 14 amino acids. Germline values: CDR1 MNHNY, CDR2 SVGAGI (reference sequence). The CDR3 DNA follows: TGTGCCAGCAGTTTGCGACAGAGCTCCTACGAGCAGTACTTC. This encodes CASSLRQSSYEQYF.

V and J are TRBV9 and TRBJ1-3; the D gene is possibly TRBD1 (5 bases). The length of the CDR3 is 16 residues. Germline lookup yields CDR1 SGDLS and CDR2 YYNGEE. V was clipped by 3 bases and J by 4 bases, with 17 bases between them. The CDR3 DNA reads TGTGCCAGCAGCGCGTGGGTAGGGGATACAGGAAACACCATATATTTT. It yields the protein CASSAWVGDTGNTIYF.

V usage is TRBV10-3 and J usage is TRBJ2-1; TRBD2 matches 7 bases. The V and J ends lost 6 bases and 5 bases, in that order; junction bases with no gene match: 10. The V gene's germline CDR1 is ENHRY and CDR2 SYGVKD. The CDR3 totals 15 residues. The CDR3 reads CAISDLSGEDNEQFF. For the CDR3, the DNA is TGTGCCATCAGCGATCTGAGCGGGGAAGACAATGAGCAGTTCTTC.

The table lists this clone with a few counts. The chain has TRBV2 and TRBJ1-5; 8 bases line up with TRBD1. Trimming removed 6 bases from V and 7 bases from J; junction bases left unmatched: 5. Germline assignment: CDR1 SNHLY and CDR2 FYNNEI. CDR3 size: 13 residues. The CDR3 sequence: CASSGTGGQPQHF. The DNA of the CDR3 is TGTGCCAGCAGCGGAACAGGGGGACAGCCCCAGCATTTT.

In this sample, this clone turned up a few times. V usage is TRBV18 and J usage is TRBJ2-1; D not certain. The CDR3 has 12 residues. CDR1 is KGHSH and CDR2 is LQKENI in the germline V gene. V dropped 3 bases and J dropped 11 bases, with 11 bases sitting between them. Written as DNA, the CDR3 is TGTGCCAGCTCACCCGTCGGCGAGAAGCAGTTCTTC. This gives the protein CASSPVGEKQFF.